Below, 31 T cell receptor beta chains from the same sample are listed, as sequenced in a study of T cell repertoires in cytomegalovirus infection. TCRdb reanalysed the reads using MiXCR and keeps one entry per CDR3 protein. The repertoire holds some 180,000 distinct CDR3 sequences, 15% to 20% seen once, with 20% to 25% in the top ten. Sample: CD8+ T cells from PBMCs. These receptors all come from a human donor in good health (CMV status not recorded). Some clones in this sample may be carry-over from other donors' samples.

The chain recombines TRBV28 with TRBJ2-2; D gene unclear. Deletions cut 2 bases from V and 9 bases from J, with 10 bases between. This CDR3 contains 13 residues. Per germline, CDR1 MDHEN and CDR2 SYDVKM. The CDR3 is CASSLVSHRELFF. The CDR3 DNA follows: TGTGCCAGCAGTTTAGTTTCACACCGGGAGCTGTTTTTT.

The table lists this clonotype with many counts. This chain uses TRBV7-2 with TRBJ2-5; 9 bases line up with TRBD1. CDR3 size: 16 residues. J gave up 6 bases and V 5 bases, and 13 bases lay outside the gene matches. Germline V gene lookup returns CDR1 SGHTA and CDR2 FQGNSA. The CDR3: CASSRWTGQGLKTQYF. CDR3 DNA: TGTGCCAGCAGCCGTTGGACGGGACAGGGCTTAAAGACCCAGTACTTC. Variable domain in full (rest from reference TRBV7-2 and TRBJ2-5): GAGVSQSPSNKVTEKGKDVELRCDPISGHTALYWYRQSLGQGLEFLIYFQGNSAPDKSGLPSDRFSAERTGGSVSTLTIQRTQQEDSAVYLCASSRWTGQGLKTQYFGPGTRLLVL.

V and J are TRBV28 and TRBJ2-5; tentative D call: TRBD2 (5 bases). V gave up 3 bases and J gave up 0 bases, with 14 bases separating them. This CDR3 has 16 amino acids. The germline CDR1 and CDR2 sequences are MDHEN and SYDVKM. The DNA for the CDR3 is TGTGCCAGCAGTTTCGGGAAAGACTTCGACCAAGAGACCCAGTACTTC. This translates into CASSFGKDFDQETQYF.

The V gene is TRBV28, the J gene TRBJ1-1; D possibly corresponds to TRBD1 (6 bases). Trimming removed 2 bases at V and 6 bases at J, with 19 bases between. Germline V gene lookup returns CDR1 MDHEN and CDR2 SYDVKM. The CDR3 totals 16 residues. The chain's CDR3 is CASSLTGLGAAPEAFF. The CDR3 DNA reads as TGTGCCAGCAGTTTAACAGGGTTGGGGGCCGCGCCTGAAGCTTTCTTT.

This chain joins TRBV27 and TRBJ2-7, with D possibly matching TRBD2 (6 bases). V was pared by 3 bases and J by 0 bases, with 15 bases between. The CDR3 has 16 amino acids. Per the germline V gene, CDR1 is MNHEY and CDR2 is SMNVEV (reference sequence). CDR3 DNA: TGTGCCAGCAGTTTCGGGCCCTTGGGACTCTCCTACGAGCAGTACTTC. This gives the protein CASSFGPLGLSYEQYF.

In regard to this clonotype: One junction end disagrees with the germline gene, perhaps due to a read error. The rearrangement joins TRBV12-3 or TRBV12-4 to TRBJ1-2, with D unresolved. The CDR3 is made up of 15 amino acids. CDR3 region: CASSLSGRFYYGYTF. The CDR3 coding sequence is TGTGCCAGCAGTTTGTCAGGCAGGTTCTACTATGGCTACACTTTC.

This clonotype was recorded at least ten times. The chain recombines TRBV6-6 with TRBJ1-2; 7 bases agree with TRBD1. V trimming: 6 bases; J trimming: 5 bases; junction bases outside the gene matches: 12. This CDR3 has 15 amino acids. Germline V lookup: CDR1 MNHNY, CDR2 SVGAGI (reference sequence). Here the CDR3 reads CASSLQGSPWYGYTF. The CDR3 DNA follows: TGTGCCAGCAGCTTACAGGGGAGTCCTTGGTATGGCTACACCTTC.

This clonotype appeared many times. The CDR3 DNA reads TGTGCCAGCAGGGGGGTCTTAGGGACTGGTGAGCAGTTCTTC. Translating it yields CASRGVLGTGEQFF. The chain combines TRBV28 with TRBJ2-1; the D gene is possibly TRBD2 (6 bases). Trimming removed 6 bases at V and 9 bases at J, with 18 bases between. The CDR3 is made up of 14 amino acids. Germline lookup yields CDR1 MDHEN and CDR2 SYDVKM.

This rearrangement joins TRBV6-6 to TRBJ1-5, with D hard to call. This CDR3 has 13 residues. The germline CDR1 and CDR2 sequences are MNHNY and SVGAGI (reference sequence). CDR3 in DNA: TGTGCTACTCTCGCGAATAGCAATCAGCCCCAGCATTTT. It codes for CATLANSNQPQHF.

This clonotype showed up just a few times. V gene TRBV12-3 or TRBV12-4 combines with J gene TRBJ2-3, with 8 positions matching TRBD2. V lost 6 bases, J lost 1 base, and 9 bases stayed unmatched. CDR3 length equals 16 residues. CDR3: CASSPREGVGTDTQYF. Written as DNA, the CDR3 is TGTGCCAGCAGCCCTCGGGAGGGGGTCGGCACAGATACGCAGTATTTT.

The gene calls are TRBV7-9 and TRBJ2-7; perhaps TRBD2 as D (6 bases). V was shortened by 3 bases and J by 7 bases, with 13 bases between the two germline ends. The CDR3 loop spans 13 amino acids. Germline CDR1 reads SEHNR; CDR2 reads FQNEAQ (reference sequence). The CDR3 coding sequence is TGTGCCAGCAGCTTCGGGGGTTCAAAAGAGCAGTACTTC. It yields the protein CASSFGGSKEQYF.

The CDR3 DNA is TGTGCCAGCAGCTCTATACAGGGGTGGAATTCACCCCTCCACTTT. Protein: CASSSIQGWNSPLHF. The chain is built from TRBV7-6 and TRBJ1-6, with 7 bases matching TRBD1. The CDR3 contains 15 residues. The ends lost 4 bases at V and 7 bases at J; junction bases unmatched: 7. Germline loops: CDR1 SGHVS, CDR2 FNYEAQ.

This clonotype was seen a few times. This rearrangement joins TRBV7-8 to TRBJ2-1; TRBD1 aligns across 9 bases. Germline CDR1 reads SGHVS; CDR2 reads FQNEAQ. This CDR3 contains 17 residues. After removal of 5 bases from V and 3 bases from J, the junction contained 11 bases not matched to a gene. DNA for the CDR3: TGTGCCAGCAGCCCCTCGCCCGGGACAGGGCTCTACAATGAGCAGTTCTTC. Protein: CASSPSPGTGLYNEQFF.

This clonotype was found a few times. The chain is built from TRBV6-5 and TRBJ2-1; TRBD2 agrees at 11 bases. V lost 0 bases and J lost 3; bases outside the gene matches: 1. CDR1 and CDR2 (germline): MNHEY, SVGAGI. This CDR3 spans 16 amino acids. Here the CDR3 reads CASSYSLAGGYNEQFF. In DNA form, the CDR3 reads TGTGCCAGCAGTTACTCTCTAGCGGGGGGCTACAATGAGCAGTTCTTC.

This clonotype was observed a handful of times. The V and J genes are TRBV20-1 and TRBJ2-1, with 8 bases matching TRBD1. The CDR3 totals 15 residues. J lost 6 bases, V lost 2 bases, and 9 bases had no gene match. The germline V gene has CDR1 DFQATT and CDR2 SNEGSKA (reference sequence). The CDR3 DNA follows: TGCAGTGCTAGATCGGGACAGGTAGGAGGCAATGAGCAGTTCTTC. Protein: CSARSGQVGGNEQFF.

This rearrangement joins TRBV7-9 to TRBJ1-4; 7 bases align to TRBD1. Germline CDR1 reads SEHNR; CDR2 reads FQNEAQ (reference sequence). CDR3 length: 14 residues. The V segment lost 6 bases and the J segment 7 bases; nucleotides outside the gene matches: 8. The CDR3 is CASSSRDSPEKLFF. The CDR3 region has the DNA TGTGCCAGCAGTTCCCGGGACAGCCCTGAAAAACTGTTTTTT.

This chain connects TRBV12-3 or TRBV12-4 to TRBJ2-1; perhaps TRBD2 as D (7 bases). Trimming left V 3 bases short and J 9 bases short, with 18 bases between. CDR3 size: 15 residues. CDR3 residues: CASSFFGGGPAEQFF. The CDR3 nucleotides read TGTGCCAGCAGTTTCTTTGGGGGGGGGCCTGCTGAGCAGTTCTTC.

The chain joins TRBV7-2 to TRBJ2-5; tentative D call: TRBD2 (6 bases). V dropped 1 base and J dropped 5 bases, with 11 bases sitting between them. The CDR3 runs to 14 residues. CDR1 and CDR2 (germline): SGHTA, FQGNSA. CDR3 coding DNA: TGTGCCAGCAGCTTAGGGCCGGGGGACGAGACCCAGTACTTC. It codes for CASSLGPGDETQYF. Full variable domain (missing parts from reference TRBV7-2 and TRBJ2-5): GAGVSQSPSNKVTEKGKDVELRCDPISGHTALYWYRQSLGQGLEFLIYFQGNSAPDKSGLPSDRFSAERTGGSVSTLTIQRTQQEDSAVYLCASSLGPGDETQYFGPGTRLLVL.

This clonotype occurred many times. The rearrangement links TRBV7-2 to TRBJ2-1; 7 bases agree with TRBD1. The CDR3 is made up of 17 amino acids. Germline CDR1 SGHTA, CDR2 FQGNSA. V was clipped by 5 bases and J by 7 bases; unmatched bases: 17. The CDR3 reads CASSKTDRPNWVNEQFF. For the CDR3, the DNA is TGTGCCAGCAGCAAGACGGACAGGCCCAATTGGGTAAATGAGCAGTTCTTC.

This clonotype was counted only a few times. CDR3 DNA: TGTGCCAGCAGCCAAGATTCGCCCCGACCCAGAGAGAAGGATCAGCCCCAGCATTTT. Translated: CASSQDSPRPREKDQPQHF. V gene TRBV14 combines with J gene TRBJ1-5; D gene unclear. Per the germline V gene, CDR1 is SGHDN and CDR2 is FVKESK. The CDR3 covers 19 residues. Trimming pared 0 bases from V and 5 bases from J, leaving 23 bases between.

This clonotype turned up a few times. The chain uses TRBV12-3 or TRBV12-4 and TRBJ2-3; 10 positions match TRBD2. The ends lost 4 bases at V and 4 bases at J; junction bases unmatched: 8. The CDR3 contains 16 residues. CDR3 region: CASSSLERGGADTQYF. The CDR3 region has the DNA TGTGCCAGCAGTTCACTGGAGCGGGGGGGTGCAGATACGCAGTATTTT.

There are a few counts of this clonotype. In DNA, the CDR3 is TGTGCCAGCAGCGGGCGGGACAGGGACCCCAATGAGCAGTTCTTC. It yields the protein CASSGRDRDPNEQFF. The V gene is TRBV7-6, the J gene TRBJ2-1, with TRBD1 identical over 9 bases. The CDR3 spans 15 residues. V shed 5 bases, J shed 6 bases, and the junction held 8 bases outside the gene matches. Germline V gene lookup returns CDR1 SGHVS and CDR2 FNYEAQ.

The chain is built from TRBV29-1 and TRBJ1-2, with 7 nucleotides matching TRBD1. This CDR3 spans 15 amino acids. The V gene's germline CDR1 is SQVTM and CDR2 ANQGSEA. V shed 1 base, J shed 3 bases, and the junction held 8 bases outside the gene matches. CDR3 residues: CSVEGGGGLDYGYTF. CDR3 sequence (DNA): TGCAGCGTTGAAGGGGGAGGGGGCTTAGACTATGGCTACACCTTC.

The chain has TRBV29-1 and TRBJ1-2; D ambiguous. V lost 3 bases and J lost 5, with 10 bases in between. Germline lookup yields CDR1 SQVTM and CDR2 ANQGSEA. The CDR3 runs 12 residues. CDR3 residues: CSVEGRSYGYTF. As DNA, the CDR3 is TGCAGCGTTGAGGGCAGATCTTATGGCTACACCTTC. Variable domain in full (rest from reference TRBV29-1 and TRBJ1-2): SAVISQKPSRDICQRGTSLTIQCQVDSQVTMMFWYRQQPGQSLTLIATANQGSEATYESGFVIDKFPISRPNLTFSTLTVSNMSPEDSSIYLCSVEGRSYGYTFGSGTRLTVV.

The chain employs TRBV12-3 or TRBV12-4 and TRBJ2-7, with a tentative D call TRBD1 (5 bases). This CDR3 region has 12 residues. V was trimmed by 4 bases and J by 3 bases, leaving 7 bases between them. In DNA, the CDR3 is TGTGCCAGCAGTTCAGGGTTCTACGAGCAGTACTTC. As protein: CASSSGFYEQYF.

The J gene is TRBJ2-1, the V gene TRBV29-1, with D perhaps TRBD1 or TRBD2 (5 bases each). The CDR3 is 14 amino acids. The germline V gene encodes CDR1 SQVTM and CDR2 ANQGSEA. V dropped 3 bases and J dropped 0 bases, with 9 bases sitting between them. The CDR3, as DNA: TGCAGCGTTGAGGCAGGGAGCTCCTACAATGAGCAGTTCTTC. Translated, it gives CSVEAGSSYNEQFF.

V is TRBV14 and J is TRBJ2-3; maybe TRBD1 (6 bases). Trimming removed 2 bases from V and 4 bases from J, with 10 bases in between. CDR3 size: 14 residues. Germline values: CDR1 SGHDN, CDR2 FVKESK. The CDR3 nucleotides read TGTGCCAGCAGCCAACGGACAGCTCCAGATACGCAGTATTTT. It codes for CASSQRTAPDTQYF. Full variable domain (rest looked up from reference TRBV14 and TRBJ2-3): EAGVTQFPSHSVIEKGQTVTLRCDPISGHDNLYWYRRVMGKEIKFLLHFVKESKQDESGMPNNRFLAERTGGTYSTLKVQPAELEDSGVYFCASSQRTAPDTQYFGPGTRLTVL.

The genes are TRBV4-3 and TRBJ1-1; D unclear. CDR3 length: 14 amino acids. CDR1 LGHNA and CDR2 YSLEER come from the germline V gene. V shed 0 bases and J shed 4 bases, with 9 bases lying between them. Written as DNA, the CDR3 is TGCGCCAGCAGCCAAGATCTCGGGATCACTGAAGCTTTCTTT. This sequence encodes CASSQDLGITEAFF.

In its sample, this clonotype was seen a few times. The rearrangement joins TRBV12-3 or TRBV12-4 to TRBJ2-3; tentatively, D is TRBD1 or TRBD2 (6 bases each). V lost 2 bases and J lost 4, with 13 bases in between. The CDR3 spans 15 residues. CDR3 protein: CASSLWGARADTQYF. The CDR3 coding sequence is TGTGCCAGCAGTTTATGGGGGGCAAGGGCAGATACGCAGTATTTT.

In its sample, this clonotype was seen a few times. The V gene is TRBV9, the J gene TRBJ2-7, with D perhaps being TRBD1 or TRBD2 (5 bases each). V gave up 0 bases and J gave up 4 bases, with 8 bases separating them. This CDR3 spans 13 amino acids. Germline CDR1 SGDLS, CDR2 YYNGEE. CDR3 in DNA: TGTGCCAGCAGCGTAGGGGACGGGTACGAGCAGTACTTC. Its protein product is CASSVGDGYEQYF.

The rearrangement joins TRBV10-3 to TRBJ2-1, with D possibly being TRBD2 (5 bases). The ends were cut back, 2 bases at V and 5 bases at J, with 10 bases in the middle. CDR1 is ENHRY, CDR2 SYGVKD, per germline. This CDR3 has 14 amino acids. CDR3 bases: TGTGCCATCAGTGAGGGTGGGCGGGACAATGAGCAGTTCTTC. It specifies CAISEGGRDNEQFF.